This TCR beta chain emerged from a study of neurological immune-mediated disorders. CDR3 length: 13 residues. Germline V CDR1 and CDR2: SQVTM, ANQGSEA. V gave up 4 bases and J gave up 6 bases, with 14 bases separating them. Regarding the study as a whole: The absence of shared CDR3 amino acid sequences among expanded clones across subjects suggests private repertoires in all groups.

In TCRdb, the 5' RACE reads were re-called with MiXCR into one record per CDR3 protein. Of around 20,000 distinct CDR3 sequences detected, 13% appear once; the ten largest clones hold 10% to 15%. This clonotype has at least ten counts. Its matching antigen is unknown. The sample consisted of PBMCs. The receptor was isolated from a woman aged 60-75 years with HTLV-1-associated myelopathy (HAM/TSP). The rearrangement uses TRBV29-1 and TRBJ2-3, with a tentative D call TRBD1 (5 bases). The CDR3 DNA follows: TGCAGCGTTGGTGTCAGGGCGGAGGATACGCAGTATTTT. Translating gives CSVGVRAEDTQYF.